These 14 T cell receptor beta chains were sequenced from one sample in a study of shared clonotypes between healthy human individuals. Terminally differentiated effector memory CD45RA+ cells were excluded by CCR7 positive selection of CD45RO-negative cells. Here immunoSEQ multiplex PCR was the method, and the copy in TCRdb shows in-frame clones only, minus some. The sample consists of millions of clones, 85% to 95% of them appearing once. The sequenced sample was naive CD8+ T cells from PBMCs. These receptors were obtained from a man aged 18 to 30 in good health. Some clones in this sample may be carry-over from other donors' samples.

CDR3 region: CASSLTSGGYEQYF. The CDR3 DNA sequence: TGTGCCAGCAGCTTGACTAGCGGAGGCTACGAGCAGTACTTC. V gene TRBV5-4 combines with J gene TRBJ2-7, with 8 positions matching TRBD2. Trimming took 1 base from V and 3 from J; bases not matched to a gene: 3. The germline V gene encodes CDR1 SGHNT and CDR2 YYREEE (reference sequence). This CDR3 is built from 14 residues.

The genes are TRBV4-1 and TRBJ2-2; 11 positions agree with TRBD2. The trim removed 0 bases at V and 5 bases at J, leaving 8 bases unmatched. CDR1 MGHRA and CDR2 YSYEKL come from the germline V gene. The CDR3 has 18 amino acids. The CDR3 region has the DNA TGCGCCAGCAGCCAAGAGTCGGTAGCGGGAGGGCCAACCGGGGAGCTGTTTTTT. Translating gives CASSQESVAGGPTGELFF.

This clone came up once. The CDR3 DNA follows: TGTGCCAGCAGCTTAGACGCAGGGGAAGAGACCCAGTACTTC. It is translated as CASSLDAGEETQYF. V is TRBV7-6 and J is TRBJ2-5; D perhaps matches TRBD1 (6 bases). Germline V CDR1 and CDR2: SGHVS, FNYEAQ. The CDR3 totals 14 residues. V lost 1 base, J lost 3 bases, and 9 bases lay in between.

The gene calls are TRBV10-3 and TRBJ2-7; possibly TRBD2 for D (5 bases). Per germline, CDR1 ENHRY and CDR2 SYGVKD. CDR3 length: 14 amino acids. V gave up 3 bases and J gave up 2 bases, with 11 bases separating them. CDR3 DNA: TGTGCCATCAGTGAACCTGGGAGAGCCTACGAGCAGTACTTC. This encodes CAISEPGRAYEQYF.

The CDR3: CASSSRGGPGQFF. The CDR3 DNA reads as TGTGCCAGCAGCTCAAGAGGAGGACCGGGGCAGTTCTTC. This chain links TRBV5-4 with TRBJ2-1; tentatively, D is TRBD2 (5 bases). Trimming pared 3 bases from V and 12 bases from J, leaving 16 bases between. Germline CDR1 and CDR2: SGHNT and YYREEE (reference sequence). This CDR3 region has 13 residues.

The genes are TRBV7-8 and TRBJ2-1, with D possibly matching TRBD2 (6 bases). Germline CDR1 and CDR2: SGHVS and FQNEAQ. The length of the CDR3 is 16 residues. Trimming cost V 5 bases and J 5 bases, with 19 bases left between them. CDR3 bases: TGTGCCAGCAGCCCCACACCGGGACTTTCCCACAATGAGCAGTTCTTC. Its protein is CASSPTPGLSHNEQFF.

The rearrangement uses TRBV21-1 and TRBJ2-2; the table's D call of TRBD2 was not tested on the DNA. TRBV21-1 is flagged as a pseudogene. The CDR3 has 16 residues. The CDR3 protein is CASSKVRRERGGELFF. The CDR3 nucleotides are TGTGCCAGCAGCAAAGTAAGGCGGGAGCGGGGCGGGGAGCTGTTTTTT.

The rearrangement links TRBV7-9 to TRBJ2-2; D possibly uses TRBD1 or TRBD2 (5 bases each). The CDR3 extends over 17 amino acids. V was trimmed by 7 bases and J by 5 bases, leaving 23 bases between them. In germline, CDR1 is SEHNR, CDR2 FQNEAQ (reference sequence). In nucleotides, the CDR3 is TGTGCCAGCACCCCCCTGAGGGACGCTCCGAGAACCGGGGAGCTGTTTTTT. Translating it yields CASTPLRDAPRTGELFF.

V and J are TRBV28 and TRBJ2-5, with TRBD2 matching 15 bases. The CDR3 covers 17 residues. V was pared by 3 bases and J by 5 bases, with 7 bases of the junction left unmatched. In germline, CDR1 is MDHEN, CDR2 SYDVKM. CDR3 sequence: CASSFGLAGGPGETQYF. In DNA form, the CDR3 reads TGTGCCAGCAGTTTCGGACTAGCGGGAGGGCCGGGTGAGACCCAGTACTTC.

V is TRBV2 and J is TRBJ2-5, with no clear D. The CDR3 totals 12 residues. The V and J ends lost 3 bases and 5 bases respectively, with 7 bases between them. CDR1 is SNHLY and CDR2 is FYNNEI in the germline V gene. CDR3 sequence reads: CASSEGWETQYF. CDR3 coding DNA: TGTGCCAGCAGTGAGGGGTGGGAGACCCAGTACTTC.

The CDR3 sequence is CASSPYRGIGEQYF. As DNA, the CDR3 is TGTGCCAGCAGTCCCTACAGGGGGATCGGCGAGCAGTACTTC. This chain links TRBV27 with TRBJ2-7, with 8 nucleotides matching TRBD1. Germline CDR1 reads MNHEY; CDR2 reads SMNVEV (reference sequence). The ends lost 5 bases at V and 6 bases at J; junction bases unmatched: 9. The CDR3 consists of 14 residues.

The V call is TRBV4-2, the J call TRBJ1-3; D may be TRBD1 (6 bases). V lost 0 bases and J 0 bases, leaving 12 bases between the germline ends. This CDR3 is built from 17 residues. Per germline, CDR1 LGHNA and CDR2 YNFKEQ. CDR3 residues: CASSQDREGVSGNTIYF. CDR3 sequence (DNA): TGTGCCAGCAGCCAAGATCGGGAGGGGGTCTCTGGAAACACCATATATTTT.

The CDR3: CASSLTPAGLYNEQFF. DNA of the CDR3: TGTGCCAGCAGTTTAACCCCGGCGGGCCTATACAATGAGCAGTTCTTC. The V gene is TRBV27, the J gene TRBJ2-1; maybe TRBD2 (5 bases). Trimming stripped 2 bases from V and 4 bases from J, with 15 bases between. Germline CDR1 MNHEY, CDR2 SMNVEV (reference sequence). The CDR3 consists of 16 residues.

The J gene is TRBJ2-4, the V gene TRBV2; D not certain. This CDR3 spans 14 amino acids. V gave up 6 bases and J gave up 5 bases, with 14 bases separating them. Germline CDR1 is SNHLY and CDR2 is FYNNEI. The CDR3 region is CASRGGRAENIQYF. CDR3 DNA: TGTGCCAGCAGGGGTGGTCGGGCAGAAAACATTCAGTACTTC.